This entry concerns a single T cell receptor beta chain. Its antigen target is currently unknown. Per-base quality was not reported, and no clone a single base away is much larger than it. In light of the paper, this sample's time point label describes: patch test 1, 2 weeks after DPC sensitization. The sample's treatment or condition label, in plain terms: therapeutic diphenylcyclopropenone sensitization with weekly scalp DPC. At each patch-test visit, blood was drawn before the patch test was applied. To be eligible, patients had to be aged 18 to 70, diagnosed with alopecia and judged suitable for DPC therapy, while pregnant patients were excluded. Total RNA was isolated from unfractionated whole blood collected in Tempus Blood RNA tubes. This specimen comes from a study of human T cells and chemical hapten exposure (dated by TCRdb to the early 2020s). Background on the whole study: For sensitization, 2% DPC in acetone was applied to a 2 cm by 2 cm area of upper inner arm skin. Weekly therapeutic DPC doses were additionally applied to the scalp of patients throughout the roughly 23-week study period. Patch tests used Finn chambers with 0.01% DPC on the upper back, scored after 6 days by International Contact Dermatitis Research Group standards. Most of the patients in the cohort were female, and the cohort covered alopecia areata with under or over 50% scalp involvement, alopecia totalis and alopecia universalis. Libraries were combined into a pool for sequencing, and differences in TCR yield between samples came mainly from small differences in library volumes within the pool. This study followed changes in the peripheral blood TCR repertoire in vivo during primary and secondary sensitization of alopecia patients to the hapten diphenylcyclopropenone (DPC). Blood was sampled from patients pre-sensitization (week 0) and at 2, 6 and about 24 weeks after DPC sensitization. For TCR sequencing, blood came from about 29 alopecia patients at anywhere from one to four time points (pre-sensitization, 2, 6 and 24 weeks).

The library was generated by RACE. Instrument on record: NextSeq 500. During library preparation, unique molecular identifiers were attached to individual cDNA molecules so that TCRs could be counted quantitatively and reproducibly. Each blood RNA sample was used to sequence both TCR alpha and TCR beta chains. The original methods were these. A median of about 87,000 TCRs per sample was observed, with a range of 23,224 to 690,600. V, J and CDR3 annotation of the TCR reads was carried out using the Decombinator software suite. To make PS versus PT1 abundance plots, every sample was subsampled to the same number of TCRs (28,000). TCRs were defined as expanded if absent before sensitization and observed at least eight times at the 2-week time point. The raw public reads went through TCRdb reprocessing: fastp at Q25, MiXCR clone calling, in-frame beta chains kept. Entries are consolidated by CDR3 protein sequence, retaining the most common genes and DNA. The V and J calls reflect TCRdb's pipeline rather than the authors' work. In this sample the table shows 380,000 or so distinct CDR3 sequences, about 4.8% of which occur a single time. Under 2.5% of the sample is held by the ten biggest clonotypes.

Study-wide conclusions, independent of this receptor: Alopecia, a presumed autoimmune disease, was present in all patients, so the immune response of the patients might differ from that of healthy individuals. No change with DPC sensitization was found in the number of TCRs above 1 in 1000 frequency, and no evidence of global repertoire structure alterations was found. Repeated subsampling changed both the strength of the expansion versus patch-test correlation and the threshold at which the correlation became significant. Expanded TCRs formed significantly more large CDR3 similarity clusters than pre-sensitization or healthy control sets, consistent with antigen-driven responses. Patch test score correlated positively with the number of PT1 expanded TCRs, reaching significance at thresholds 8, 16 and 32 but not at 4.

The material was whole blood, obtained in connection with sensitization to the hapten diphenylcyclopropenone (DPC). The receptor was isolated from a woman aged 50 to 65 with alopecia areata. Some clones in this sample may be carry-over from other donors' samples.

The nucleotides are TGTGCCAGCAGCTGGCGGGGATCCTACAATGAGCAGTTCTTC. Its amino acids are CASSWRGSYNEQFF. This sequence uses TRBV7-2 and TRBJ2-1; the D gene is perhaps TRBD2, on 6 matching bases. Trimming removed 4 bases from V and 1 base from J, leaving 8 bases between the germline ends. Spanning cysteine to phenylalanine, the CDR3 consists of 14 amino acids. Here the CDR3 DNA is all that survives: 42 bases in frame from base 1. For CDR1 and CDR2, the germline V gene lists SGHTA and FQGNSA. Where the CDR3 stops, the reference TRBV7-2 and TRBJ2-1 genes take over; the full variable domain is GAGVSQSPSNKVTEKGKDVELRCDPISGHTALYWYRQSLGQGLEFLIYFQGNSAPDKSGLPSDRFSAERTGGSVSTLTIQRTQQEDSAVYLCASSWRGSYNEQFFGPGTRLTVL.